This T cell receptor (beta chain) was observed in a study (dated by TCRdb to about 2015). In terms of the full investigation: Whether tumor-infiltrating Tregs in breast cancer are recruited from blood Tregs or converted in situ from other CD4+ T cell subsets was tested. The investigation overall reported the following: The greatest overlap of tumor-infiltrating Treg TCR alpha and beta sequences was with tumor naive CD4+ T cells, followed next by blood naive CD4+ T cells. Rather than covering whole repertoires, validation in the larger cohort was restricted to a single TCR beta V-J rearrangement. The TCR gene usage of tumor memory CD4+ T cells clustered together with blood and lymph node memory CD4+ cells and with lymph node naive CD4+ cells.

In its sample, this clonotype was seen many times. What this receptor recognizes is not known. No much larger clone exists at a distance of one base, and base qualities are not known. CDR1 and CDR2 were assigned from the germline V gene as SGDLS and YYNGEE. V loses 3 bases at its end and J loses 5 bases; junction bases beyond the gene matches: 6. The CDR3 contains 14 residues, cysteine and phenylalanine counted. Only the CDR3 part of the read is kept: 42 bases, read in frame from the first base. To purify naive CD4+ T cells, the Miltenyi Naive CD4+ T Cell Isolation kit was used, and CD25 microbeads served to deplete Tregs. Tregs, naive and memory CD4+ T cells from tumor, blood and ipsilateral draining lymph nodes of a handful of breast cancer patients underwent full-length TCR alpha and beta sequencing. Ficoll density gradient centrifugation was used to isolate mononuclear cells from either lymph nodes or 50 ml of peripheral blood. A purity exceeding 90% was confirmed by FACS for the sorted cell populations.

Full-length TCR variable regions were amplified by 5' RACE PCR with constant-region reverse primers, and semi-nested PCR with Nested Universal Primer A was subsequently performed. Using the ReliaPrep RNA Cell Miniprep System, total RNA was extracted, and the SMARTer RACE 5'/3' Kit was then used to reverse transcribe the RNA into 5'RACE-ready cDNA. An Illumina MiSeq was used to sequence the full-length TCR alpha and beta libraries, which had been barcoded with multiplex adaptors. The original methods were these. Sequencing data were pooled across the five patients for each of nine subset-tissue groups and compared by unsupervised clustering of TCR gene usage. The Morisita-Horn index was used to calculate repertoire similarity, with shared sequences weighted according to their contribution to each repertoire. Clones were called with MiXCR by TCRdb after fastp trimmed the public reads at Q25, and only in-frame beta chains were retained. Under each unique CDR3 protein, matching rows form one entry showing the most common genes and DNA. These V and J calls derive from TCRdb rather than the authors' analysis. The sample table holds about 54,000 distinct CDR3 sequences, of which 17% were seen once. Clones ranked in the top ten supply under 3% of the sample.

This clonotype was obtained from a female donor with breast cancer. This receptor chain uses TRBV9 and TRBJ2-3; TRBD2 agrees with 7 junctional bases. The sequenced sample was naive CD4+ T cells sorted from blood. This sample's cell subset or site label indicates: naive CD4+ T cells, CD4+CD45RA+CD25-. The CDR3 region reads CASSERLARDTQYF. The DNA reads TGTGCCAGCAGCGAGAGACTAGCAAGAGATACGCAGTATTTT.